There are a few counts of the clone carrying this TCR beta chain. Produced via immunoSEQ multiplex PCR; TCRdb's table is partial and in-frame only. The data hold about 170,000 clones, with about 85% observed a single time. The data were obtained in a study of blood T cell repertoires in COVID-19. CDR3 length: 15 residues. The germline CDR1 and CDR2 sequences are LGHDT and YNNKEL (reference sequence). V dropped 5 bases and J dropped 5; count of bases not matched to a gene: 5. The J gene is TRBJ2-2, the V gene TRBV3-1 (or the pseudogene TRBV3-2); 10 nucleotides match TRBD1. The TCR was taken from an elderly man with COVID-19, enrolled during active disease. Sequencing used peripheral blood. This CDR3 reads CASSYWDRGTGELFF. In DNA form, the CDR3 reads TGTGCCAGCAGCTATTGGGACAGGGGTACCGGGGAGCTGTTTTTT.